The present T cell receptor beta chain was sequenced within a study of cytomegalovirus exposure and HLA in healthy donors. Study information: The study's early data release held tens of millions of unique TCRs from HLA-typed donors.

The study's findings and limits: Confirmation in vitro established that three CMV-associated chains were specific for CMV antigens.

About this clone itself: Its antigen is undetermined. Different DNA sequences within this sample yield the same CDR3.

PCR employed 60 Vbeta and 13 Jbeta primers. Generated by immunoSEQ multiplex PCR, the TCRdb table keeps only in-frame clones and is missing some. The sample yields about 280,000 clones, 80% to 90% seen once. The length of the CDR3 is 14 residues. In germline, CDR1 is MNHEY, CDR2 SMNVEV (reference sequence). V was trimmed by 3 bases and J by 13 bases, leaving 16 bases between them. The sample was PBMCs. The chain employs TRBV27 and TRBJ1-6; D is uncertain. This clonotype was obtained from a woman aged 18 to 35 in good health and CMV-seronegative. CDR3 loop: CASSFGDTFSPLHF. The CDR3 DNA sequence: TGTGCCAGCAGTTTCGGGGATACCTTTTCCCCCCTCCACTTT.